This entry concerns a single T cell receptor (beta chain). This entry comes from a study of blood T cell repertoires in COVID-19. Whole-study context: Italy, Spain and the United States were the sources of the convalescent and acute COVID-19 samples. From T cells, B-cell-depleted T cells, or PBMCs came the material, which was cDNA or gDNA.

Original data processing: Reference gene primers were amplified, and this amplification served to estimate nucleated cell counts. Libraries were prepared by immunoSEQ multiplex PCR; TCRdb keeps only in-frame clonotypes and omits some of them. V and J calls and clone size are copied from that table; D and trimming were computed from the DNA. The repertoire has 450,000 to 500,000 clones, approximately 85% of them found once; the top ten carry 3% to 4%. CDR1 and CDR2 (germline): SGHDT, YYEEEE. Trimming removed 7 bases from V and 4 bases from J, with 14 bases in between. The CDR3 has 13 residues. This receptor was identified in a human donor in a cohort sampled during active COVID-19. The material sequenced was peripheral blood. The rearrangement joins TRBV5-6 to TRBJ1-1; a possible D gene is TRBD1 (6 bases). CDR3 sequence (DNA): TGTGCCAGCGGGCTCGGGGGGCTCACTGAAGCTTTCTTT. Its protein is CASGLGGLTEAFF.